This TCR beta chain was recovered during a study of technical replicates of blood from several donors. Sequencing was performed with immunoSEQ multiplex PCR; in TCRdb, only in-frame clones are kept and a portion is missing. Of fewer than 65,000 clones listed, 87% are singletons. The clonotype was recovered from a human donor in good health. Some clones in this sample may be carry-over from other donors' samples. Material: PBMCs.

The CDR3, as DNA: TGTGCCAGCAGCTTAATGAATAGCGGGGTCCGGGAGACCCAGTACTTC. It specifies CASSLMNSGVRETQYF. The chain couples TRBV7-3 to TRBJ2-5; 8 nucleotides align to TRBD2. Per germline, CDR1 SGHTA and CDR2 FQGTGA. The CDR3 has 16 amino acids. The ends lost 1 base at V and 5 bases at J; junction bases unmatched: 9.